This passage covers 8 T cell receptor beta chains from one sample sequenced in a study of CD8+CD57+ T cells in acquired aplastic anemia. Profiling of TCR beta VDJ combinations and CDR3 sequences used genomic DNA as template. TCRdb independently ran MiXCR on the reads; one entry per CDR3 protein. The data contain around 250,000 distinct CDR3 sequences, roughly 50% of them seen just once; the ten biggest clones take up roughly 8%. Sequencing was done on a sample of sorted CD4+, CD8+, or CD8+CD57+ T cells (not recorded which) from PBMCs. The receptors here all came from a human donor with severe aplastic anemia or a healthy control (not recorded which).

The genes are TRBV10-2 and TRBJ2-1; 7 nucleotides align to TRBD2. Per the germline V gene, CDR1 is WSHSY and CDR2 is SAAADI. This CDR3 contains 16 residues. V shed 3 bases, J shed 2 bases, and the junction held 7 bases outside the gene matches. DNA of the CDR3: TGCGCCAGCAGTGAAGGGAGCGGGGTAACCTACAATGAGCAGTTCTTC. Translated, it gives CASSEGSGVTYNEQFF.

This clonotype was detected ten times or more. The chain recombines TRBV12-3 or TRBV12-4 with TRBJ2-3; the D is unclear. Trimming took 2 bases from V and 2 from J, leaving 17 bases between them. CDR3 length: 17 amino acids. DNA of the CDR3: TGTGCCAGCAGTTTACTGGGTTGGGAACTGAACACAGATACGCAGTATTTT. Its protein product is CASSLLGWELNTDTQYF.

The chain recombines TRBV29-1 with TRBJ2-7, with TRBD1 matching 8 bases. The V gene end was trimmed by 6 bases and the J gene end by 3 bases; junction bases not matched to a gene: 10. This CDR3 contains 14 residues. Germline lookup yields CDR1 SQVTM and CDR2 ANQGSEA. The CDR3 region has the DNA TGCAGCGTAATTACAGGGGGTGACCTCTACGAGCAGTACTTC. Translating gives CSVITGGDLYEQYF.

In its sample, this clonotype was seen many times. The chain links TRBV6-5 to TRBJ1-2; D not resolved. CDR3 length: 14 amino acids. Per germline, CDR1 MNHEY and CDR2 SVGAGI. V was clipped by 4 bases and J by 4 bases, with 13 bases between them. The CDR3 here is CASSFRGGPYGYTF. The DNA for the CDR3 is TGTGCCAGCAGTTTCCGCGGAGGGCCCTATGGCTACACCTTC.

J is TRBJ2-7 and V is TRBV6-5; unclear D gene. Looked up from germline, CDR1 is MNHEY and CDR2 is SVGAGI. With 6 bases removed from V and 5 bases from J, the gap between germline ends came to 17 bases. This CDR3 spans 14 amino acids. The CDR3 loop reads CASRTNIGSHEQYF. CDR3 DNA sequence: TGTGCCAGCAGGACAAACATAGGGTCTCACGAGCAGTACTTC.

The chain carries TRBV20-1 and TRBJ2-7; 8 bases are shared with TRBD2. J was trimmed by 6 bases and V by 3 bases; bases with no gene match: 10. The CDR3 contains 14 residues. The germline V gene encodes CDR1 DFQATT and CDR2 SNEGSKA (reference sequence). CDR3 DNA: TGCAGTGCTAGCTACGGACTAGCCTCGGGCGAGCAGTACTTC. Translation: CSASYGLASGEQYF.

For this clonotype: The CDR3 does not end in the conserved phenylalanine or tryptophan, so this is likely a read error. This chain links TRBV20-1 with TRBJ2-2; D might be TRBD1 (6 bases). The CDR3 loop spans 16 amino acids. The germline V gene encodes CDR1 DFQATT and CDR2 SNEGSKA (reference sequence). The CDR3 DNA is TGCAGTGCGCGAGAGGGGGTTGCGCCGGACACCGCGGAGCTGTTTATT. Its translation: CSAREGVAPDTAELFI.

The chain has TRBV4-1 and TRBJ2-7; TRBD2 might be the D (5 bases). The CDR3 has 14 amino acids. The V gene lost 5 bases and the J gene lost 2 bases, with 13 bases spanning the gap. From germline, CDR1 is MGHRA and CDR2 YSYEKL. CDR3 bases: TGCGCCAGCAGCGAGGGTCCGTCCCCCTACGAGCAGTACTTC. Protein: CASSEGPSPYEQYF.